Here is one TCR beta chain with its context. Its matching antigen is unknown. The sample belongs to a study of cytomegalovirus exposure and HLA in healthy donors. General observations from the study: Cytomegalovirus-associated status was assigned to about 170 TCR beta chains. Some public TCRs appeared in many individuals, while most sequences were rare. According to a later analysis, TCR clusters from the first cohort tended to co-occur in the 120 or so validation repertoires.

Assay: immunoSEQ multiplex PCR; the TCRdb copy retains only in-frame clones and omits some. The table includes fewer than 250,000 clones, just under 90% detected once. The V gene lost 5 bases and the J gene lost 3 bases, with 8 bases spanning the gap. Germline CDR1 SGHTA, CDR2 FQGNSA. The CDR3 loop spans 12 amino acids. The source is a man between 18 and 35 years old in good health and CMV-seronegative. V is TRBV7-2 and J is TRBJ2-7, with D uncertain. Input material: PBMCs. Here the CDR3 reads CASSPGFYEQYF. CDR3 bases: TGTGCCAGCAGCCCAGGATTCTACGAGCAGTACTTC.